The T cell receptor (beta chain) under discussion was sequenced for a study of blood T cell repertoires in COVID-19. Clones were sequenced by immunoSEQ multiplex PCR, and TCRdb holds only the in-frame ones, with some missing. This repertoire shows 210,000 or so clones, 80% to 85% found once; its top ten account for approximately 5%. V shed 1 base, J shed 2 bases, and the junction held 3 bases outside the gene matches. The CDR3 length is 15 residues. Germline V gene data show CDR1 as MNHNY and CDR2 as SVGAGI (reference sequence). Sequencing input: peripheral blood. This TCR was sampled from a human donor in a cohort sampled during active COVID-19. The rearrangement links TRBV6-6 to TRBJ2-5; 8 bases match TRBD2. The CDR3 DNA reads TGTGCCAGCAGTTACTATACTAGCGGACAAGAGACCCAGTACTTC. This codes for CASSYYTSGQETQYF.